The 8 T cell receptor beta chains below were found in one sample sequenced in a study of cytomegalovirus exposure and HLA in healthy donors. Primers for the PCR totalled 60 Vbeta and 13 Jbeta. Repertoires were generated with immunoSEQ multiplex PCR, while TCRdb's copy carries only in-frame clones and drops some. The sample lists 90,000 to 120,000 clones, over 80% occurring once. Sequenced: PBMCs. These receptors originate from a man in his thirties or forties in good health and CMV-seropositive.

The J gene is TRBJ2-1, the V gene TRBV9; 10 bases fit TRBD1. The germline V gene encodes CDR1 SGDLS and CDR2 YYNGEE. This CDR3 region has 15 residues. J gave up 7 bases and V 2 bases, and 6 bases lay outside the gene matches. In nucleotides, the CDR3 is TGTGCCAGCAGCGTGACAGGGGGCGCTTTAAATGAGCAGTTCTTC. As protein: CASSVTGGALNEQFF.

This clone has only a few counts. This CDR3 is CASSIRTGESPLHF. The DNA for the CDR3 is TGCGCCAGCAGCATACGGACAGGGGAGTCACCCCTCCACTTT. The chain carries TRBV5-1 and TRBJ1-6, with 9 nucleotides matching TRBD1. This CDR3 has 14 residues. Germline V gene sequence: CDR1 SGHRS, CDR2 YFSETQ. V was clipped by 4 bases and J by 10 bases; unmatched bases: 6.

Notes on this clone: One junction end does not reproduce the germline sequence, and a read error may be involved. The gene calls are TRBV7-9 and TRBJ2-7; TRBD2 is a possible D gene (5 bases). This CDR3 region has 12 residues. Germline lookup yields CDR1 SEHNR and CDR2 FQNEAQ (reference sequence). The CDR3 spells CSSSLALYEQYF. For the CDR3, the DNA is TGTTCCAGCAGCTTAGCGTTATACGAGCAGTACTTC.

Here the CDR3 reads CASSPRQGNTIYF. DNA for the CDR3: TGCGCCAGCAGCCCGAGACAGGGAAACACCATATATTTT. The J gene is TRBJ1-3, the V gene TRBV5-1, with a tentative D call TRBD1 (5 bases). This CDR3 is 13 amino acids long. Germline V lookup: CDR1 SGHRS, CDR2 YFSETQ. V shed 4 bases and J shed 4 bases, with 9 bases lying between them. Full variable domain (missing parts from reference TRBV5-1 and TRBJ1-3): KAGVTQTPRYLIKTRGQQVTLSCSPISGHRSVSWYQQTPGQGLQFLFEYFSETQRNKGNFPGRFSGRQFSNSRSEMNVSTLELGDSALYLCASSPRQGNTIYFGEGSWLTVV.

V gene TRBV7-8 combines with J gene TRBJ1-1, with TRBD1 as a possible D gene (5 bases). V gave up 0 bases and J gave up 2 bases, with 10 bases separating them. The CDR3 has 15 residues. Per the germline V gene, CDR1 is SGHVS and CDR2 is FQNEAQ. CDR3: CASSLAAQGNTEAFF. In nucleotides, the CDR3 is TGTGCCAGCAGCTTAGCGGCCCAGGGTAACACTGAAGCTTTCTTT.

About this clone itself: At the DNA level, this CDR3 is encoded by other sequences in the same sample as well. V gene TRBV5-1 combines with J gene TRBJ1-2; TRBD1 aligns across 10 bases. J gave up 5 bases and V 6 bases, and 7 bases lay outside the gene matches. There are 14 residues in the CDR3. The germline CDR1 and CDR2 sequences are SGHRS and YFSETQ. The CDR3 DNA reads TGCGCCAGCACAGGACAGGGGGTAGGATATGGCTACACCTTC. It is translated as CASTGQGVGYGYTF. The full variable domain, in which reference TRBV5-1 and TRBJ1-2 provide the parts outside the CDR3, is KAGVTQTPRYLIKTRGQQVTLSCSPISGHRSVSWYQQTPGQGLQFLFEYFSETQRNKGNFPGRFSGRQFSNSRSEMNVSTLELGDSALYLCASTGQGVGYGYTFGSGTRLTVV.

This clone was observed once. The chain is built from TRBV10-3 and TRBJ2-5; 9 positions match TRBD1. Germline CDR1 ENHRY, CDR2 SYGVKD. Trimming cost V 3 bases and J 2 bases; bases outside gene matches: 7. The CDR3 has 16 residues. The CDR3 loop reads CAISEPGQGEQETQYF. As DNA, the CDR3 is TGTGCCATCAGTGAACCGGGACAGGGAGAGCAAGAGACCCAGTACTTC.

CDR3 DNA: TGTGCCAGCAGTGCGCGACTAGCGGGAAAAGAGACCCAGTACTTC. Encoded protein: CASSARLAGKETQYF. The rearrangement joins TRBV27 to TRBJ2-5, with 11 positions matching TRBD2. The trim removed 5 bases at V and 3 bases at J, leaving 5 bases unmatched. CDR1 is MNHEY and CDR2 is SMNVEV in the germline V gene (reference sequence). This CDR3 has 15 amino acids.